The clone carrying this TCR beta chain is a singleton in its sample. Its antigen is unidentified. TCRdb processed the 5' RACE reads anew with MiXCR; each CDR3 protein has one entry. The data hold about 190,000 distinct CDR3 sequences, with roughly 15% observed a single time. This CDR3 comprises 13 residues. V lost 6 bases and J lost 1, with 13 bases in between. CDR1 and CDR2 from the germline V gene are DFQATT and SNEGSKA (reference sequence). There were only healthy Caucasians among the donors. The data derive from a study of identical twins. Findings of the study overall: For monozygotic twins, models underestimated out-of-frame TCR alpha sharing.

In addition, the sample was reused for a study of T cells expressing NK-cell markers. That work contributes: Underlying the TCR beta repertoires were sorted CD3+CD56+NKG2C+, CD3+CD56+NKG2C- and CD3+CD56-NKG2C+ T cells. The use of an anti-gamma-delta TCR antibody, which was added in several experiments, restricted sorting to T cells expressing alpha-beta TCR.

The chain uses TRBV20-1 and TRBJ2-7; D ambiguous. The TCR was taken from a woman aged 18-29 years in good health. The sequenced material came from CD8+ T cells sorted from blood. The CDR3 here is CSAHLALSYEQYF. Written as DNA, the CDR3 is TGCAGTGCCCACTTGGCGCTATCCTACGAGCAGTACTTC.